The clone carrying this T cell receptor beta chain was counted once. Its target is unknown. The CDR3 loop spans 19 amino acids. This record comes from a study of CD8+ T cells in alopecia areata. Indicated treatment: oral pan-JAK inhibitor, 5-10 mg twice daily. Starting from PBMCs, sorting isolated CD4+ and CD8+ T cells. TCR sequencing used cDNA made by reverse transcription of extracted RNA. Here immunoSEQ multiplex PCR was the method, and the copy in TCRdb shows in-frame clones only, minus some. The sample consists of more than 200,000 clones, approximately 45% of them appearing once. General observations from the study: Tofacitinib produced a significant decrease in scalp clonality and in expanded CD8+ clones among the top 100. Tofacitinib did not eliminate many expanded lesional clones from scalp or blood. Given one nonresponder, whether baseline CD8+ expansion relates to response remains uncertain.

This chain uses TRBV1 with TRBJ2-3; TRBD2, the table's D call, lacks a check against the DNA. TRBV1 is a pseudogene segment. The receptor was derived from a human donor with alopecia areata. The sequences come from CD4+ T cells sorted from blood, collected at approximately week 36, from a patient treated with tofacitinib. CDR3 nucleotides: TGCACCAGCAGCCAAGATCCCCTAGCGGGTGTGGTGGAATCAGATACGCAGTATTTT. Translation gives CTSSQDPLAGVVESDTQYF.